Below are 27 T cell receptor beta chains sequenced from a single sample in a study of T cells in Graves' hyperthyroidism and ophthalmopathy. Authors of the study amplified TCR beta CDR3 regions from RNA transcripts. An initial round of RT-PCR targeting the TCR CDR3 relied on the HTBI primer set. TCRdb ran MiXCR on the multiplex PCR reads and lists one entry per CDR3 protein. The table shows 540,000 or so distinct CDR3 sequences, with about 43% occurring only once. Sequences were obtained from peripheral blood or thyroid tissue (not recorded which). The receptors were sampled from an adult woman with Graves' disease, either hyperthyroidism or ophthalmopathy (not recorded which).

This clonotype was observed a handful of times. The rearrangement links TRBV4-1 to TRBJ1-5; the D gene is possibly TRBD1 (5 bases). The V end lost 1 base, the J end lost 1 base, and 11 bases lay between the germline ends. The CDR3 consists of 16 residues. Germline lookup yields CDR1 MGHRA and CDR2 YSYEKL. For the CDR3, the DNA is TGCGCCAGCAGCCAAGTTCTCCGGGACAGCAATCAGCCCCAGCATTTT. Translating gives CASSQVLRDSNQPQHF.

This chain connects TRBV10-2 to TRBJ2-7; D ambiguous. The V end was cut by 3 bases, the J end by 11 bases, with 11 bases between. This CDR3 is 11 amino acids long. Germline V gives CDR1 WSHSY, CDR2 SAAADI. The CDR3 DNA follows: TGCGCCAGCAGTGAAGGCAGCGTGGAGTACTTC. Translation: CASSEGSVEYF.

In this sample, this clonotype turned up many times. The chain uses TRBV6-5 and TRBJ2-5; 7 positions agree with TRBD2. The CDR3 loop spans 14 amino acids. Trimming cost V 10 bases and J 2 bases; bases outside gene matches: 10. Germline values: CDR1 MNHEY, CDR2 SVGAGI. The CDR3 DNA follows: TGTGCCACCCAGCGGGAAAAAGGGCAAGAGACCCAGTACTTC. This sequence encodes CATQREKGQETQYF.

To note about this clonotype: Since the CDR3 does not end with the conserved phenylalanine or tryptophan, this likely comes from a read error. It is unclear where the CDR3 begins or ends on the DNA, so no DNA is shown, and the CDR3 is as TCRdb lists it. The V and J genes are TRBV7-9 and TRBJ1-2; TRBD1, the table's D call, lacks a check against the DNA. Germline CDR1 reads SEHNR; CDR2 reads FQNEAQ (reference sequence). The CDR3 is 10 amino acids in total, end residues counted. The CDR3 loop is CASSSWTDAY.

This chain links TRBV7-8 with TRBJ1-1, with D hard to call. The CDR3 has 15 residues. With 1 base removed from V and 2 bases from J, the gap between germline ends came to 11 bases. Germline values: CDR1 SGHVS, CDR2 FQNEAQ. CDR3 coding DNA: TGTGCCAGCAGCTTAGGTCCGGATGGAAACACTGAAGCTTTCTTT. Translating gives CASSLGPDGNTEAFF.

There are a few counts of this clonotype. The J gene is TRBJ1-2, the V gene TRBV7-3, with a possible D match to TRBD1 (5 bases). Between the trimmed V and J ends, which lost 4 bases and 0 bases, there was a span of 9 bases. There are 14 residues in the CDR3. Germline values: CDR1 SGHTA, CDR2 FQGTGA. CDR3 in DNA: TGTGCCAGCAGCTGGGACGGAACTAACTATGGCTACACCTTC. It specifies CASSWDGTNYGYTF.

The chain has TRBV2 and TRBJ2-7, with D perhaps being TRBD1 or TRBD2 (5 bases each). Deletions cut 6 bases from V and 0 bases from J, with 12 bases between. Germline V gene lookup returns CDR1 SNHLY and CDR2 FYNNEI. The CDR3 is made up of 14 amino acids. CDR3 residues: CASRGTYLSYEQYF. In DNA, the CDR3 is TGTGCCAGCAGGGGGACGTACCTCTCCTACGAGCAGTACTTC.

This clonotype was seen at least ten times. V gene TRBV20-1 combines with J gene TRBJ2-1; D call uncertain. The CDR3 has 10 amino acids. Germline-derived CDR1 and CDR2 are DFQATT and SNEGSKA (reference sequence). Deletions cut 7 bases from V and 8 bases from J, with 9 bases between. The CDR3 coding sequence is TGCAGTGTACACACCGATGAGCAGTTCTTC. Protein product: CSVHTDEQFF.

The rearrangement links TRBV5-4 to TRBJ2-5; D is perhaps TRBD2 (6 bases). The CDR3 length is 15 residues. CDR1 is SGHNT and CDR2 is YYREEE in the germline V gene (reference sequence). V was clipped by 0 bases and J by 3 bases, with 12 bases between them. CDR3 nucleotide sequence: TGTGCCAGCAGCTTGGAACAGCGGAGGGAAGAGACCCAGTACTTC. Translation: CASSLEQRREETQYF.

This clonotype was recorded at least ten times. The chain employs TRBV5-5 and TRBJ2-5; D gene unclear. The CDR3 is made up of 15 amino acids. Germline values: CDR1 SGHKS, CDR2 YYEKEE (reference sequence). The V end lost 2 bases, the J end lost 5 bases, and 16 bases lay between the germline ends. The CDR3 is CASSFGSSWMETQYF. Written as DNA, the CDR3 is TGTGCCAGCAGCTTCGGTTCCTCCTGGATGGAGACCCAGTACTTC.

On this clonotype: One end of the junction varies from germline; a read error may be responsible. V is TRBV7-3 and J is TRBJ2-7, with 13 bases lining up with TRBD2. This CDR3 region has 16 residues. The V gene's germline CDR1 is SGHTA and CDR2 FQGTGA. CDR3: CASSLLAGGPGYEQYF. The CDR3 DNA follows: TGCGCCAGCAGCCTACTAGCGGGAGGGCCTGGGTACGAGCAGTACTTC.

This clonotype was picked up many times. The chain links TRBV12-3 or TRBV12-4 to TRBJ2-5; D call uncertain. The CDR3 spans 13 residues. The germline V and J ends were trimmed by 10 bases and 2 bases, with 14 bases remaining between them. CDR3 amino acids: CATRSGPQETQYF. The CDR3 coding sequence is TGTGCCACCAGGTCCGGGCCGCAAGAGACCCAGTACTTC.

This clonotype occurred once. The V and J genes are TRBV19 and TRBJ1-1; a possible D gene is TRBD1 (5 bases). The CDR3 runs to 16 residues. V lost 3 bases and J 1 base, leaving 15 bases between the germline ends. From germline, CDR1 is LNHDA and CDR2 SQIVND (reference sequence). CDR3 sequence: CASSIFSVQGNTEAFF. The CDR3, as DNA: TGTGCCAGTAGTATCTTTTCAGTCCAGGGGAACACTGAAGCTTTCTTT.

The gene calls are TRBV10-3 and TRBJ2-7; 7 positions agree with TRBD2. From germline, CDR1 is ENHRY and CDR2 SYGVKD. V dropped 4 bases and J dropped 5; count of bases not matched to a gene: 11. The CDR3 sequence is 15 residues long. This CDR3 is CAISVGPARGDEQYF. The CDR3 DNA is TGTGCCATCAGTGTTGGGCCCGCCCGGGGGGACGAGCAGTACTTC.

This chain joins TRBV6-1 and TRBJ2-7; TRBD1 matches 7 bases. The CDR3 contains 14 residues. Germline V CDR1 and CDR2: MNHNS, SASEGT. V was clipped by 9 bases and J by 0 bases; unmatched bases: 8. The CDR3 nucleotides are TGTGCCAGTACCGTCCAGGGGGACTCCTACGAGCAGTACTTC. This codes for CASTVQGDSYEQYF.

This clonotype is a singleton in its sample. The junction and the germline gene differ at one end; a read error may be behind it. The chain combines TRBV5-1 with TRBJ1-4; D unresolved. Germline values: CDR1 SGHRS, CDR2 YFSETQ. CDR3 size: 17 residues. CDR3 DNA sequence: TGTGCCAGCAGCTCCCTTCGTGCACGTCTGAGTGATGAAAAACTGTTTTTT. This codes for CASSSLRARLSDEKLFF.

There are many counts of this clonotype. V is TRBV19 and J is TRBJ2-5, with 8 bases identical to TRBD2. Trimming removed 6 bases from V and 5 bases from J; junction bases left unmatched: 5. Germline lookup yields CDR1 LNHDA and CDR2 SQIVND (reference sequence). There are 13 residues in the CDR3. This CDR3 is CASRLSGGETQYF. Here the CDR3 DNA reads TGTGCCAGTAGGCTTTCGGGAGGGGAGACCCAGTACTTC.

This clonotype was seen ten or more times. J is TRBJ2-5 and V is TRBV20-1, with 7 bases lining up with TRBD2. The CDR3 has 15 amino acids. J lost 5 bases, V lost 0 bases, and 9 bases had no gene match. The germline CDR1 and CDR2 sequences are DFQATT and SNEGSKA (reference sequence). The CDR3 coding sequence is TGCAGTGCTAGAGATGACTCGGCGGGAGTGGAGACCCAGTACTTC. Its protein is CSARDDSAGVETQYF.

The V gene is TRBV7-3, the J gene TRBJ2-6; D remains ambiguous. The CDR3 totals 14 residues. Trimming pared 5 bases from V and 4 bases from J, leaving 9 bases between. CDR1 and CDR2 (germline): SGHTA, FQGTGA. In DNA form, the CDR3 reads TGTGCCAGCAGCCCCTCGGCAGGGGCCAACGTCCTGACTTTC. Translated, it gives CASSPSAGANVLTF.

This chain joins TRBV5-1 and TRBJ2-7, with D possibly being TRBD1 or TRBD2 (5 bases each). The CDR3 is 14 amino acids. Germline lookup yields CDR1 SGHRS and CDR2 YFSETQ. Trimming took off 4 bases at V and 9 bases at J, with 20 bases between the two ends. Written as DNA, the CDR3 is TGCGCCAGCAGCGCCGGGATGGGGCCGCCGGGGCAGTACTTC. Amino acid sequence: CASSAGMGPPGQYF.

In the case of this clonotype: Germline is not matched at one junction end, which may reflect a read error. The chain couples TRBV5-1 to TRBJ1-6, with D possibly TRBD1 on 5 matching bases. The CDR3 has 15 amino acids. CDR1 is SGHRS and CDR2 is YFSETQ in the germline V gene. The CDR3 DNA follows: TGTGCCAGCAGTGTGTCGGGCCAGGGTAATTCACCCCTCCACTTT. This sequence encodes CASSVSGQGNSPLHF. The full variable domain, with the rest looked up from reference TRBV5-1 and TRBJ1-6, is KAGVTQTPRYLIKTRGQQVTLSCSPISGHRSVSWYQQTPGQGLQFLFEYFSETQRNKGNFPGRFSGRQFSNSRSEMNVSTLELGDSALYLCASSVSGQGNSPLHFGNGTRLTVT.

This clonotype was seen repeatedly, ten times or more. The chain uses TRBV6-1 and TRBJ2-7; TRBD2 might be the D (5 bases). V lost 7 bases to trimming and J lost 6 bases, with 10 bases between them. The germline V gene encodes CDR1 MNHNS and CDR2 SASEGT. CDR3 length: 11 amino acids. In nucleotides, the CDR3 is TGTGCCAGCACGGAGGCCTTCGAGCAGTACTTC. Protein: CASTEAFEQYF.

This clonotype was found once. J is TRBJ2-5 and V is TRBV11-2; possible D gene TRBD2, 6 bases. Germline lookup yields CDR1 SGHAT and CDR2 FQNNGV. The CDR3 totals 15 residues. Trimming stripped 5 bases from V and 3 bases from J, with 16 bases between. This CDR3 is CASSPGTRREETQYF. The CDR3 DNA follows: TGTGCCAGCAGCCCTGGCACGCGGAGGGAAGAGACCCAGTACTTC.

This clonotype was seen at least ten times. The genes are TRBV7-8 and TRBJ1-5; D might be TRBD1 (5 bases). There are 15 residues in the CDR3. Deletions cut 0 bases from V and 3 bases from J, with 9 bases between. CDR1 is SGHVS and CDR2 is FQNEAQ in the germline V gene. The CDR3 DNA reads TGTGCCAGCAGCTTAGCCGGGGGATACAATCAGCCCCAGCATTTT. Translating it yields CASSLAGGYNQPQHF.

To note about this clonotype: A much larger clone differs from this one at a single base, so this may be a read error. This chain connects TRBV2 to TRBJ2-5; TRBD2 matches at 8 bases. Germline V gives CDR1 SNHLY, CDR2 FYNNEI. The CDR3 has 17 residues. V shed 5 bases, J shed 5 bases, and the junction held 16 bases outside the gene matches. The CDR3 region has the DNA TGTGCCAGCAGTTACTCGAGTAGCGGGACCACCGGGGAGACCCAGTACTTC. Encoded protein: CASSYSSSGTTGETQYF.

This clonotype was counted a single time. The chain couples TRBV19 to TRBJ1-2; possible D gene TRBD1, 5 bases. Trimming stripped 5 bases from V and 3 bases from J, with 10 bases between. Germline V gene lookup returns CDR1 LNHDA and CDR2 SQIVND (reference sequence). The CDR3 loop spans 13 amino acids. CDR3 region: CASSSGTYYGYTF. The CDR3 coding sequence is TGTGCCAGTAGTTCCGGGACCTACTATGGCTACACCTTC.

This clonotype appeared many times. This sequence joins TRBV7-9 and TRBJ1-5; D call uncertain. Germline assignment: CDR1 SEHNR and CDR2 FQNEAQ (reference sequence). V shed 5 bases and J shed 7 bases, with 15 bases lying between them. CDR3 length equals 14 residues. CDR3 amino acids: CASSPLEGGQPQHF. The CDR3 DNA follows: TGTGCCAGCAGCCCCCTAGAGGGAGGACAGCCCCAGCATTTT.